This paragraph covers one T cell receptor beta chain sequence. The read finishes 3 residues shy of the CDR3 end, and the germline J gene is used to complete it. The sample is drawn from a study of Tregs in tolerant kidney transplant recipients. Repertoires were generated with immunoSEQ multiplex PCR, while TCRdb's copy carries only in-frame clones and drops some. The table counts about 11,000 clones; roughly 25% lies in the top ten. Recipients received nonmyeloablative bone marrow transplants from related graft donors, with transient mixed chimerism. V was clipped by 0 bases and J by 4 bases, with 10 bases between them. This CDR3 is 15 amino acids long. The germline V gene encodes CDR1 SEHNR and CDR2 FQNEAQ (reference sequence).

This specimen was CD8+ T cells from blood (PBMCs), taken 24 months after the transplant. The chain recombines TRBV7-9 with TRBJ2-1; D gene uncertain. This clonotype was obtained from a human patient who received a combined kidney and bone marrow transplant. Some of the T cells might come from the graft donor. Partial CDR3 DNA: TGTGCCAGCAGCTTAGCGCAGAGCGCGTACAATGAG. Encoded protein: CASSLAQSAYNE. The entire CDR3 protein reads CASSLAQSAYNEQFF.